This T cell receptor (beta chain) appears in the sequencing data of a study of cytomegalovirus exposure and HLA in healthy donors. Trimming removed 7 bases from V and 0 bases from J, with 9 bases in between. The CDR3 totals 13 residues. Germline loops: CDR1 MNHEY, CDR2 SVGAGI. Findings and limits, study-wide: Association of a missense DCLRE1C variant with TCR beta V- and J-gene trimming was reported in a later analysis.

About this clone: As yet, its antigen is unknown.

The PCR used 60 Vbeta and 13 Jbeta primers. Sequencing used immunoSEQ multiplex PCR; TCRdb keeps in-frame clones, though not all of them. This sample's table has roughly 190,000 clones. The V gene is TRBV6-5, the J gene TRBJ1-2, with D possibly being TRBD1 (5 bases). This TCR was sampled from a man aged 25 to 45 in good health and CMV-seronegative. Sequenced: PBMCs. The CDR3 protein is CASKETANYGYTF. In DNA, the CDR3 is TGTGCCAGCAAAGAGACAGCTAACTATGGCTACACCTTC.